A selection of T cell receptor beta chains follows, all from one sample in a study of cytomegalovirus exposure and HLA in healthy donors. Profiling relied on immunoSEQ multiplex PCR, and the TCRdb table lists in-frame clones only, not all of them. The sample data list 68,000 or so clones. The sequenced material came from PBMCs. The origin of the receptors is a female donor in good health and CMV-seropositive. Both conserved end residues are trimmed from each CDR3. A D gene is named only where the DNA matches it firmly.

D gene,V gene,CDR3 protein
TRBD2,TRBV6-5,ASSLRGVPDTQY
-,TRBV20-1,SASIGYEQY
-,TRBV18,ASSPAARNTEAF
-,TRBV6-1,ASSEGTALDEQY
-,TRBV11-2,ASSSYRAGSPLH
-,TRBV6-6,ASTHRETHGYT
TRBD1,TRBV2,ASSALGQGRLGYT
TRBD2,TRBV9,ASSSGTSGRGDTQY
TRBD2,TRBV28,ASSEPGLASYEQY
-,TRBV11-3,AKEEGAETQY
TRBD1,TRBV6-6,ASRGQGMGEKLF
-,TRBV5-6,ASRVTGVGEQY
-,TRBV7-2,ASSSVYEQY
-,TRBV29-1,SVYGTYSRYT
TRBD2,TRBV27,ASSLREGIEQF
-,TRBV30,AWSVRGGSEKLF
-,TRBV19,ASSFSTGVSYEQY
TRBD2,TRBV2,ASSEARSSGRGNEQF
TRBD1,TRBV18,ASSPGQGSAGNTIY
TRBD2,TRBV4-3,ASSQDTGGGASGELF
TRBD1,TRBV28,ASSLTGVVGPQH
TRBD1,TRBV28,ASRFGGQGGGTQY
TRBD1,TRBV7-2,ASSLWTGAEGYT
-,TRBV18,ASSPPTLPNTGELF
-,TRBV9,ASSVGTSPGGTQY
-,TRBV5-6,ASSFLSTGELF
-,TRBV25-1,ASSEYGAPNEKLF
-,TRBV19,ASSIGTKNQPQH
-,TRBV7-8,ASSLGAGSSYEQY
TRBD1,TRBV4-1,ASSHAQGANYGYT
-,TRBV21-1,ASSKRSGNTEAF
-,TRBV5-8,ASSLASQQGGYGYT
TRBD1,TRBV9,ASGRDRGIETQY
TRBD1,TRBV5-8,ASSPNETGGHTPNTEAF
-,TRBV30,AWSPPSLAQY
-,TRBV28,ASRGYRVRAF
TRBD2,TRBV4-2,ASSQERERAYEQY
-,TRBV28,ASSLRTVNQPQH
TRBD2,TRBV7-3,ASSASGSSTDTQY
-,TRBV29-1,SAGGVNYGYT
-,TRBV5-1,ASSLAAGNYEQY
-,TRBV6-5,ASSYSGGVDSPLH
TRBD2,TRBV18,ASSPGTSRETQY
TRBD2,TRBV7-8,ASRPRSGRTQY
TRBD2,TRBV18,ASSSLSGSRNTQY
TRBD2,TRBV28,ASSPRGGVSYEQY
-,TRBV7-6,ASSFDSVGEQY
-,TRBV5-1,ASSLQAGAPAGELF
TRBD1,TRBV6-1,ASNPGQGVPGELF
-,TRBV14,ASSPRGGSLYNEQF
-,TRBV30,AWTTPPRETQY
-,TRBV28,ASSSGYEQY
-,TRBV7-2,ASSLGRRSGANVLT
TRBD2,TRBV7-2,ASSLAWERASGRQDTQY
TRBD1,TRBV19,ASSTGQGVKRANQPQH
TRBD1,TRBV5-1,ASAVSTGQNYGYT
-,TRBV21-1,ASSKEREKRYEQY